The rows below give T cell receptor beta chains drawn from one sample of a study of blood T cell repertoires in COVID-19. Some clones are missing from TCRdb's copy, which holds only in-frame ones; the method was immunoSEQ multiplex PCR. This sample carries about 70,000 clones, about 84% of them seen once, and the ten largest clones take under 2%. Specimen: peripheral blood. Receptor source: a woman aged 55-70 years with acute or convalescent COVID-19. CDR3s include the opening cysteine and the closing phenylalanine or tryptophan. The D gene is left open where the match is weak. A clone size is listed for some rows: how often the clone was seen (once, few, many), or a class if it is expanded.

abundance	len	d_gene	v_gene	j_gene	CDR3aa	CDR3nt
-	13	-	TRBV27	TRBJ2-7	CASSLTGLYEQYF	TGTGCCAGCAGCCTAACGGGTCTCTACGAGCAGTACTTC
-	15	TRBD2	TRBV7-3	TRBJ2-1	CASSERGGSYNEQFF	TGTGCCAGCAGCGAACGGGGGGGTTCCTACAATGAGCAGTTCTTC
once	13	-	TRBV19	TRBJ1-3	CASSINSGNTIYF	TGTGCCAGTAGTATCAACTCTGGAAACACCATATATTTT
-	13	-	TRBV6-5	TRBJ2-7	CASSRRQVGEQYF	TGTGCCAGCAGTCGCCGACAGGTCGGAGAGCAGTACTTC
-	13	-	TRBV10-3	TRBJ1-1	CAISDRMNTEAFF	TGTGCCATCAGTGACAGAATGAACACTGAAGCTTTCTTT
-	13	-	TRBV12-3/TRBV12-4	TRBJ1-2	CASSKQDNYGYTF	TGTGCCAGCAGTAAACAGGATAACTATGGCTACACCTTC
-	14	TRBD1	TRBV9	TRBJ1-3	CASSQGAGGNTIYF	TGTGCCAGCAGCCAGGGGGCTGGTGGAAACACCATATATTTT
-	13	-	TRBV6-4	TRBJ2-7	CASSDSPSSEQYF	TGTGCCAGCAGTGACTCGCCTAGCTCCGAGCAGTACTTC
-	17	TRBD2	TRBV27	TRBJ2-5	CASSLGGGGAVSETQYF	TGTGCCAGCAGTTTAGGGGGCGGGGGGGCCGTGTCGGAGACCCAGTACTTC
few	14	TRBD1	TRBV29-1	TRBJ1-1	CSVGQGGMNTEAFF	TGCAGCGTTGGACAGGGGGGGATGAACACTGAAGCTTTCTTT
-	15	-	TRBV7-2	TRBJ2-5	CASSTGTQGLKTQYF	TGTGCCAGCAGCACCGGGACACAGGGTTTGAAGACCCAGTACTTC
-	15	-	TRBV5-4	TRBJ1-2	CASSQPGPREYGYTF	TGTGCCAGCAGCCAACCGGGCCCCAGGGAATATGGCTACACCTTC
-	15	-	TRBV7-2	TRBJ2-5	CASSLAGTAGETQYF	TGTGCCAGCAGCTTAGCCGGTACTGCCGGAGAGACCCAGTACTTC
-	13	-	TRBV9	TRBJ1-1	CASSVEHHTEAFF	TGTGCCAGCAGCGTAGAGCACCACACTGAAGCTTTCTTT
-	16	TRBD1	TRBV18	TRBJ1-1	CASSEGTGGSGTEAFF	TGTGCCAGCTCAGAGGGGACAGGGGGGTCTGGCACTGAAGCTTTCTTT
few	14	-	TRBV6-5	TRBJ1-1	CASIIRGMNTEAFF	TGTGCCAGCATCATCAGGGGTATGAACACTGAAGCTTTCTTT
few	12	-	TRBV12-3/TRBV12-4	TRBJ1-1	CASSLARTEAFF	TGTGCCAGCAGTTTAGCCAGGACTGAAGCTTTCTTT
-	13	-	TRBV30	TRBJ1-2	CASDPSGTKGYTF	TGTGCCTCTGACCCGTCTGGGACAAAGGGCTACACCTTC
-	14	TRBD1	TRBV29-1	TRBJ1-2	CSVGEAGGNYGYTF	TGCAGCGTGGGTGAGGCAGGGGGGAACTATGGCTACACCTTC
-	16	TRBD2	TRBV30	TRBJ2-1	CAWSRGTSGRAVEQFF	TGTGCCTGGAGCCGCGGGACTAGCGGGAGGGCTGTTGAGCAGTTCTTC
-	11	-	TRBV30	TRBJ1-2	CAWRPAGGYTF	TGTGCCTGGAGGCCCGCAGGTGGCTACACCTTC
-	13	-	TRBV5-1	TRBJ1-2	CASSLGDNYGYTF	TGCGCCAGCAGCCTAGGTGATAACTATGGCTACACCTTC
-	13	-	TRBV12-3/TRBV12-4	TRBJ2-5	CASTTLGLGMEYF	TGTGCCAGCACGACCCTTGGCCTCGGGATGGAGTACTTC
-	19	TRBD2	TRBV28	TRBJ2-7	CASSFTISSLAGGSYEQYF	TGTGCCAGCAGTTTCACAATCTCGTCTTTAGCGGGGGGTTCCTACGAGCAGTACTTC
-	13	-	TRBV5-8	TRBJ2-1	CASSSTGRNEQFF	TGTGCCAGCAGCTCTACTGGGAGGAATGAGCAGTTCTTC
-	15	-	TRBV6-5	TRBJ2-7	CATQGRAMPVYEQYF	TGTGCCACCCAGGGGAGGGCGATGCCTGTCTACGAGCAGTACTTC
-	14	-	TRBV27	TRBJ1-1	CASTLVRGNTEAFF	TGTGCCAGCACCCTCGTGCGGGGGAACACTGAAGCTTTCTTT
-	16	-	TRBV19	TRBJ1-5	CASSMRQGGGIRPQHF	TGTGCCAGTAGTATGCGGCAGGGCGGGGGTATCCGGCCCCAGCATTTT
-	14	TRBD1	TRBV20-1	TRBJ1-2	CSASEAGTGYGYTF	TGCAGTGCTAGTGAGGCCGGGACAGGGTATGGCTACACCTTC
-	13	-	TRBV12-3/TRBV12-4	TRBJ2-3	CASGDFRTDTQYF	TGTGCCAGCGGGGACTTTCGCACAGATACGCAGTATTTT
-	15	TRBD2	TRBV6-5	TRBJ2-2	CASWLAGAGTGELFF	TGTGCCAGCTGGTTGGCGGGAGCGGGGACCGGGGAGCTGTTTTTT
-	16	TRBD1	TRBV3-1/TRBV3-2	TRBJ1-2	CASSRSRTGGNYGYTF	TGTGCCAGCAGCCGTTCTAGGACAGGGGGTAACTATGGCTACACCTTC
-	15	TRBD1	TRBV6-2/TRBV6-3	TRBJ2-1	CASSRGQGGYNEQFF	TGTGCCAGCAGTCGTGGACAGGGCGGGTACAATGAGCAGTTCTTC
-	14	TRBD1	TRBV5-1	TRBJ1-2	CASSLYVDRGGYTF	TGCGCCAGCAGCTTATACGTAGACAGGGGAGGCTACACCTTC
-	15	TRBD1	TRBV3-1/TRBV3-2	TRBJ1-3	CASSPASGGGNTIYF	TGTGCCAGCAGCCCAGCATCAGGGGGTGGAAACACCATATATTTT
-	14	-	TRBV18	TRBJ2-3	CASSPRREANTQYF	TGTGCCAGCTCACCACGCAGGGAGGCCAATACGCAGTATTTT
-	14	-	TRBV5-4	TRBJ1-2	CASSLERRDYGYTF	TGTGCCAGCAGCTTGGAGCGCAGAGACTATGGCTACACCTTC
-	15	TRBD1	TRBV28	TRBJ1-1	CASIPSGTGGTEAFF	TGTGCCAGCATTCCATCCGGGACAGGGGGCACTGAAGCTTTCTTT
-	13	TRBD1	TRBV3-1/TRBV3-2	TRBJ1-5	CASSRDRAQPQHF	TGTGCCAGCAGCCGGGACAGGGCACAGCCCCAGCATTTT
few	13	-	TRBV6-5	TRBJ1-3	CASRLQQGNTIYF	TGTGCCAGCCGATTACAGCAGGGAAACACCATATATTTT
-	15	-	TRBV18	TRBJ1-1	CASSPGVGSNTEAFF	TGTGCCAGCTCACCAGGGGTTGGGAGCAACACTGAAGCTTTCTTT